This T cell receptor beta chain was captured in a study of blood T cells in healthy people across ages. Whole-study findings and limits: Naive CD4+ cells and diversity were both higher in long-lived donors than in aged donors. With naive T cell percentage, TCR beta diversity showed a strong correlation.

The second PCR ran roughly 6 to 11 cycles with a sample-barcoded 5' primer and J-beta primers. TCRdb re-called the 5' RACE reads with MiXCR, one entry per CDR3 protein. The sample shows 780,000 or so distinct CDR3 sequences, about 55% of them seen only once. Points on this clonotype: Its specificity is not known.

V dropped 1 base and J dropped 6 bases, with 18 bases sitting between them. This CDR3 comprises 16 residues. CDR1 and CDR2 from the germline V gene are SGHNT and YYREEE (reference sequence). The receptor was isolated from a man older than 75 in good health. The J gene is TRBJ2-3, the V gene TRBV5-4; D may be TRBD2 (6 bases). The specimen sequenced was blood. CDR3 sequence: CASSLSASVGQDTQYF. DNA for the CDR3: TGTGCCAGCAGCTTGTCGGCTAGCGTGGGGCAGGATACGCAGTATTTT. Complete variable domain (other parts from reference TRBV5-4 and TRBJ2-3): ETGVTQSPTHLIKTRGQQVTLRCSSQSGHNTVSWYQQALGQGPQFIFQYYREEENGRGNFPPRFSGLQFPNYSSELNVNALELDDSALYLCASSLSASVGQDTQYFGPGTRLTVL.